This T cell receptor beta chain was retrieved from a study of cytomegalovirus exposure and HLA in healthy donors. Overall study: Among roughly 180 million T cells, an earlier analysis found about 100 million unique TCR beta sequences.

Findings and caveats of the study: Earlier results showed most TCR beta V segments being productive about 87% or about 30% of the time.

This CDR3 spans 13 amino acids. V gave up 0 bases and J gave up 4 bases, with 7 bases separating them. Germline lookup yields CDR1 LNHNV and CDR2 YYDKDF (reference sequence). This clone was observed a handful of times. No antigen is known for it. PCR used 60 Vbeta primers and 13 Jbeta primers. Repertoires were generated with immunoSEQ multiplex PCR, while TCRdb's copy carries only in-frame clones and drops some. There are more than 95,000 clones in the sample; around a tenth occur only once, and roughly 3.1% lies in the top ten. The chain is built from TRBV15 and TRBJ2-7; D might be TRBD1 (6 bases). Sequenced sample: PBMCs. This sequence was found in a young man in good health and CMV-seronegative. The CDR3 coding sequence is TGTGCCACCAGCAGAGAGAGGGGGTACGAGCAGTACTTC. Its translation: CATSRERGYEQYF.